Presented here are 8 T cell receptor beta chains from one specimen sequenced in a study of T cell repertoires in cytomegalovirus infection. Via MiXCR, TCRdb re-called the reads, giving one row per CDR3 protein. The sample has fewer than 250,000 distinct CDR3 sequences, roughly an eighth seen once. Sequenced input: PBMCs. These receptors were taken from a human donor in good health (CMV status not recorded). Some clones in this sample may be carry-over from other donors' samples.

This clonotype was counted ten times or more. V gene TRBV7-2 combines with J gene TRBJ2-1; perhaps TRBD1 as D (6 bases). Per the germline V gene, CDR1 is SGHTA and CDR2 is FQGNSA. The CDR3 has 15 amino acids. Trimming took 5 bases from V and 3 from J, leaving 14 bases between them. CDR3 amino acids: CASSRGAGDYNEQFF. The CDR3 region has the DNA TGTGCCAGCAGCCGAGGGGCAGGGGACTACAATGAGCAGTTCTTC.

This chain connects TRBV30 to TRBJ1-5, with 8 nucleotides matching TRBD1. Germline V lookup: CDR1 GTSNPN, CDR2 SVGIG (reference sequence). This CDR3 has 17 amino acids. V shed 0 bases, J shed 2 bases, and the junction held 9 bases outside the gene matches. The CDR3 spells CAWSVPLDRAGNQPQHF. CDR3 bases: TGTGCCTGGAGTGTACCACTGGACAGGGCCGGCAATCAGCCCCAGCATTTT.

This clonotype showed up many times. The rearrangement links TRBV24-1 to TRBJ2-1; TRBD1 matches 9 bases. The CDR3 loop spans 15 amino acids. Trimming at V came to 3 bases and at J to 7 bases, leaving 6 bases not matched to a gene. Germline V gene lookup returns CDR1 KGHDR and CDR2 SFDVKD. The CDR3 sequence: CATSDGTGNENEQFF. The CDR3 nucleotides read TGTGCCACCAGTGATGGGACAGGGAATGAAAATGAGCAGTTCTTC.

This clonotype has a count of ten or more. The V gene is TRBV19, the J gene TRBJ1-3; TRBD1 matches at 10 bases. With 4 bases clipped from V and 4 bases from J, the junction kept 4 bases outside the gene matches. The CDR3 runs 15 residues. Germline CDR1 is LNHDA and CDR2 is SQIVND (reference sequence). The chain's CDR3 is CASSKGQGEGNTIYF. The CDR3 bases are TGTGCCAGTAGTAAAGGACAGGGGGAAGGAAACACCATATATTTT.

The gene calls are TRBV20-1 and TRBJ1-2, with D tentatively TRBD1 (5 bases). The CDR3 totals 12 residues. CDR1 DFQATT and CDR2 SNEGSKA come from the germline V gene (reference sequence). CDR3 residues: CSGVAGEYGYTF. Here the CDR3 DNA reads TGCAGCGGGGTGGCGGGGGAATATGGCTACACCTTC.

This clonotype showed up many times. V usage is TRBV6-2 or TRBV6-3 and J usage is TRBJ2-1, with D unresolved. The CDR3 is 14 residues long. Trimming cost V 2 bases and J 4 bases, with 9 bases left between them. The germline CDR1 and CDR2 sequences are MNHEY and SVGEGT. This CDR3 is CASSYDRVYNEQFF. In DNA, the CDR3 is TGTGCCAGCAGTTACGACCGGGTGTACAATGAGCAGTTCTTC.

The V gene is TRBV18, the J gene TRBJ2-1; 11 bases map to TRBD2. V trimming: 5 bases; J trimming: 4 bases; junction bases outside the gene matches: 7. This CDR3 comprises 16 residues. From germline, CDR1 is KGHSH and CDR2 LQKENI. The CDR3 loop reads CASSVAGTSGYNEQFF. In nucleotides, the CDR3 is TGTGCCAGCTCAGTAGCCGGGACTAGCGGTTACAATGAGCAGTTCTTC.

This clonotype was recorded a few times. V and J are TRBV20-1 and TRBJ2-6, with unresolved D. Germline V gene data show CDR1 as DFQATT and CDR2 as SNEGSKA (reference sequence). V dropped 6 bases and J dropped 0 bases, with 9 bases sitting between them. CDR3 length: 14 amino acids. The CDR3 loop reads CSARVNSGANVLTF. The CDR3, as DNA: TGCAGTGCCCGAGTTAACTCTGGGGCCAACGTCCTGACTTTC.